The sequence of this T cell receptor (beta chain) was determined in a study of shared clonotypes between healthy human individuals. Germline CDR1 reads MDHEN; CDR2 reads SYDVKM. CDR3 length: 17 amino acids. V shed 6 bases and J 3 bases; nucleotides not matched to a gene: 11. This table comes from immunoSEQ multiplex PCR, and its TCRdb copy is limited to in-frame clones, with some not included. The sample yields 700,000 or so clones, 55% to 75% seen once. The source material was memory CD4+ T cells sorted from blood. Subset noted: CD45RA-negative fraction. This chain joins TRBV28 and TRBJ1-2, with TRBD1 identical over 12 bases. The sequence was collected from a woman aged 30 to 39 in good health. CDR3 loop: CASSNRDRGRVDYGYTF. CDR3 nucleotide sequence: TGTGCCAGCAGCAACCGGGACAGGGGGCGAGTTGACTATGGCTACACCTTC.